Each of the 19 T cell receptor beta chains below was sequenced from the same sample in a study of blood T cell repertoires in COVID-19. Assay: immunoSEQ multiplex PCR; the TCRdb copy retains only in-frame clones and omits some. The profile shows under 85,000 clones, over 70% of them singletons. The sequenced sample was peripheral blood. The receptor source for this set is an elderly man with active or convalescent COVID-19.

The chain combines TRBV10-3 with TRBJ2-3; 11 bases match TRBD2. The V gene's germline CDR1 is ENHRY and CDR2 SYGVKD. This CDR3 is built from 14 residues. V lost 10 bases and J lost 5; bases outside the gene matches: 8. CDR3 nucleotide sequence: TGTGCCACCTATAGCGGGGGGGCGCAAGATACGCAGTATTTT. This translates into CATYSGGAQDTQYF.

In this sample, this clone turned up many times. The rearrangement uses TRBV3-1 (or the pseudogene TRBV3-2) and TRBJ1-4; weak D call: TRBD1 (5 bases). With 4 bases removed from V and 4 bases from J, the gap between germline ends came to 10 bases. The CDR3 covers 14 residues. Germline assignment: CDR1 LGHDT and CDR2 YNNKEL (reference sequence). For the CDR3, the DNA is TGTGCCAGCAGCCGGGCGGGGGGTAATGAAAAACTGTTTTTT. This sequence encodes CASSRAGGNEKLFF.

This chain links TRBV7-3 with TRBJ2-2; weak D call: TRBD1 (5 bases). V was shortened by 5 bases and J by 3 bases, with 13 bases between the two germline ends. Germline V gene sequence: CDR1 SGHTA, CDR2 FQGTGA. The CDR3 sequence is 15 residues long. CDR3 region: CASSPSGADTGELFF. In DNA, the CDR3 is TGTGCCAGCAGCCCCTCTGGGGCGGACACCGGGGAGCTGTTTTTT. Using reference TRBV7-3 and TRBJ2-2 for the parts outside the CDR3, the full variable domain is GAGVSQTPSNKVTEKGKYVELRCDPISGHTALYWYRQSLGQGPEFLIYFQGTGAADDSGLPNDRFFAVRPEGSVSTLKIQRTERGDSAVYLCASSPSGADTGELFFGEGSRLTVL.

This sequence joins TRBV6-4 and TRBJ1-5; D is uncertain. The V gene lost 3 bases and the J gene lost 2 bases, with 8 bases spanning the gap. The CDR3 loop spans 14 amino acids. Germline CDR1 is MRHNA and CDR2 is SNTAGT. Here the CDR3 DNA reads TGTGCCAGCAGTGAACAGCCGGGCAATCAGCCCCAGCATTTT. Amino acid sequence: CASSEQPGNQPQHF.

In nucleotides, the CDR3 is TGTGCCAGCAGCGCTGGACCCCCGTTGGAGGCGGGAAACACCATATATTTT. Protein product: CASSAGPPLEAGNTIYF. The chain has TRBV9 and TRBJ1-3; D unclear. The CDR3 is 17 amino acids. Germline V gene lookup returns CDR1 SGDLS and CDR2 YYNGEE. V dropped 3 bases and J dropped 4 bases, with 20 bases sitting between them.

The chain employs TRBV3-1 (or the pseudogene TRBV3-2) and TRBJ2-2; D gene unclear. Germline CDR1 and CDR2: LGHDT and YNNKEL (reference sequence). V was cut by 3 bases and J by 4 bases, with 6 bases left in between. The CDR3 covers 13 residues. The CDR3 bases are TGTGCCAGCAGCCATGAGATCACCGGGGAGCTGTTTTTT. Amino acids: CASSHEITGELFF.

The rearrangement links TRBV10-3 to TRBJ2-7; 11 nucleotides agree with TRBD2. Germline V CDR1 and CDR2: ENHRY, SYGVKD. With V trimmed by 4 bases and J by 4 bases, 3 bases remained unmatched. This CDR3 spans 14 amino acids. In nucleotides, the CDR3 is TGTGCCATCAGTGGTGGGACTAGCGGATACGAGCAGTACTTC. It codes for CAISGGTSGYEQYF.

This chain joins TRBV3-1 (or the pseudogene TRBV3-2) and TRBJ2-7; D is possibly TRBD2 (5 bases). V was clipped by 1 base and J by 2 bases, with 12 bases between them. The CDR3 spans 15 residues. Germline V CDR1 and CDR2: LGHDT, YNNKEL (reference sequence). The CDR3 sequence is CASSQGGYGAYEQYF. In DNA, the CDR3 is TGTGCCAGCAGCCAAGGAGGGTATGGGGCCTACGAGCAGTACTTC.

The chain carries TRBV2 and TRBJ1-5, with 7 bases identical to TRBD1. The germline CDR1 and CDR2 sequences are SNHLY and FYNNEI. The CDR3 consists of 15 residues. V trimming: 5 bases; J trimming: 5 bases; junction bases outside the gene matches: 9. The CDR3 DNA follows: TGTGCCAGCAGTCCCGACAGGGTGGGCCATCAGCCCCAGCATTTT. It translates to CASSPDRVGHQPQHF.

The chain carries TRBV15 and TRBJ2-7, with 8 bases identical to TRBD1. V lost 5 bases and J lost 3; bases outside the gene matches: 12. The germline gives CDR1 LNHNV, CDR2 YYDKDF (reference sequence). This CDR3 contains 16 residues. The CDR3 sequence: CATSGGIGTGNYEQYF. CDR3 sequence (DNA): TGTGCCACCAGCGGGGGGATCGGGACAGGTAACTACGAGCAGTACTTC.

The chain joins TRBV5-5 to TRBJ2-7; 10 bases agree with TRBD1. Trimming took 4 bases from V and 4 from J; bases not matched to a gene: 8. This CDR3 contains 15 residues. The V gene's germline CDR1 is SGHKS and CDR2 YYEKEE (reference sequence). CDR3 amino acids: CASSRPGQGSYEQYF. CDR3 nucleotides: TGTGCCAGCAGCAGACCGGGACAGGGGTCTTACGAGCAGTACTTC.

The rearrangement links TRBV19 to TRBJ2-2; 9 nucleotides line up with TRBD1. With 6 bases clipped from V and 4 bases from J, the junction kept 3 bases outside the gene matches. The CDR3 covers 14 residues. The V gene's germline CDR1 is LNHDA and CDR2 SQIVND (reference sequence). The CDR3 nucleotides are TGTGCCAGTAGCGTGACAGGGGGCACCGGGGAGCTGTTTTTT. Translated, it gives CASSVTGGTGELFF.

The V gene is TRBV10-3, the J gene TRBJ2-2; 7 bases match TRBD1. The length of the CDR3 is 14 residues. Germline assignment: CDR1 ENHRY and CDR2 SYGVKD. Trimming took 2 bases from V and 5 from J; bases not matched to a gene: 2. The CDR3 loop reads CAISEGTATGELFF. The CDR3 DNA reads as TGTGCCATCAGTGAGGGGACAGCGACCGGGGAGCTGTTTTTT.

This clone was observed a handful of times. J is TRBJ2-7 and V is TRBV4-3; 9 bases agree with TRBD1. Germline CDR1 is LGHNA and CDR2 is YSLEER. The trim removed 4 bases at V and 4 bases at J, leaving 8 bases unmatched. The CDR3 runs to 15 residues. CDR3 amino acids: CASSRSGTGPYEQYF. For the CDR3, the DNA is TGCGCCAGCAGCCGGTCCGGGACAGGGCCTTACGAGCAGTACTTC.

The gene calls are TRBV6-4 and TRBJ1-2, with D perhaps TRBD1 (6 bases). The CDR3 loop spans 15 amino acids. V shed 4 bases and J shed 4 bases, with 16 bases lying between them. Germline CDR1 MRHNA, CDR2 SNTAGT. CDR3 region: CASSVSRGFGYGYTF. CDR3 DNA sequence: TGTGCCAGCAGTGTTTCCAGGGGATTTGGCTATGGCTACACCTTC.

This chain joins TRBV6-5 and TRBJ1-2; TRBD1 matches 8 bases. Trimming removed 7 bases from V and 8 bases from J; junction bases left unmatched: 9. This CDR3 is built from 13 residues. Per the germline V gene, CDR1 is MNHEY and CDR2 is SVGAGI. Written as DNA, the CDR3 is TGTGCCAGCAACTTGGACAGGGTGCGGGGCTACACCTTC. Protein: CASNLDRVRGYTF.

This chain connects TRBV7-9 to TRBJ2-3, with 7 nucleotides matching TRBD2. The germline V gene has CDR1 SEHNR and CDR2 FQNEAQ (reference sequence). The CDR3 sequence is 14 residues long. The junction had 3 bases not matched to a gene; V was cut back by 1 base and J by 5 bases. The CDR3 DNA reads as TGTGCCAGCAGCTTAGGACTAGCCGTAGATACGCAGTATTTT. Its protein is CASSLGLAVDTQYF.

CDR3 DNA: TGTGCCAGCAGCCCCGGGGGTCAATATGGCTACACCTTC. This encodes CASSPGGQYGYTF. The rearrangement uses TRBV7-8 and TRBJ1-2; tentative D call: TRBD1 (5 bases). V lost 5 bases to trimming and J lost 5 bases, with 12 bases between them. The CDR3 totals 13 residues. Germline CDR1 SGHVS, CDR2 FQNEAQ.

V and J are TRBV28 and TRBJ2-4; TRBD2 matches 11 bases. The CDR3 covers 18 residues. With 2 bases clipped from V and 0 bases from J, the junction kept 6 bases outside the gene matches. CDR1 and CDR2 (germline): MDHEN, SYDVKM. This CDR3 is CASSLVSGRALAKNIQYF. In nucleotides, the CDR3 is TGTGCCAGCAGTTTAGTTAGCGGGAGGGCCCTAGCCAAAAACATTCAGTACTTC.